The source of this T cell receptor beta chain is a study of CD8+ T cells in alopecia areata. Study at large: Treated patients received oral tofacitinib, 5 to 10 mg twice daily. The tofacitinib course ran for 6 to 18 months and was followed by 6 months off drug.

Extracted RNA was reverse transcribed, and the resulting cDNA served as sequencing template. Assay: immunoSEQ multiplex PCR; the TCRdb copy retains only in-frame clones and omits some. The data contain 9,500 to 15,000 clones, roughly 57% of them singletons. Comments on this clone: Its antigen is not known.

Germline lookup yields CDR1 SNHLY and CDR2 FYNNEI. Trimming pared 4 bases from V and 6 bases from J, leaving 14 bases between. The CDR3 totals 14 residues. Findings and limits, study-wide: The study found TCR sharing across patients less clear than in mice, possibly for HLA reasons. For lesional scalp, especially alopecia totalis/universalis, clonality was higher than in normal scalp.

Alopecia areata patients gave lesional scalp punch biopsies and peripheral blood samples. The source of this sequence is a human donor with alopecia areata. What was sequenced was skin. The V and J genes are TRBV2 and TRBJ2-3, with D perhaps TRBD1 or TRBD2 (6 bases each). This CDR3 is CASSVTGGGDTQYF. For the CDR3, the DNA is TGTGCCAGCAGTGTGACAGGCGGAGGGGATACGCAGTATTTT.